This T cell receptor (delta chain) is drawn from a study of gamma-delta T cells after stem cell transplantation. Note on this clone: TCRdb lists the protein of a much larger clone for this DNA, which differs at residue 15, so this is likely a read error; the protein given here is translated from the DNA itself.

TCRdb re-called the RT-PCR reads through CATT. The data contain 2,000 to 2,500 delta-chain clones, approximately 3.1% of them singletons. The germline V gene has CDR1 GEAIGNYY and CDR2 EKD. The CDR3 is 17 residues long. This chain joins TRDV2 and TRDJ1; 9 bases agree with TRDD3. Sequencing used gamma-delta T cells. The receptor was isolated from a human donor. It is not recorded whose cells these are; they may come from a transplant donor. The DNA of the CDR3 is TGTGCCTGTGTATCCCTGGGGGATTGGGGGTCCACCGATAAACCCATCTTT. Encoded protein: CACVSLGDWGSTDKPIF.